This T cell receptor beta chain came from a study of glioma-infiltrating T cells. The iRepertoire nested amplicon-rescue multiplex PCR amplified TCR alpha and beta CDR3s from RNA. TCRdb itself ran the multiplex PCR reads through MiXCR, one entry per CDR3 protein. Of a few hundred thousand distinct CDR3 sequences in the sample, roughly two fifths were seen once. Germline V gives CDR1 DFQATT, CDR2 SNEGSKA (reference sequence). V was pared by 0 bases and J by 3 bases, with 8 bases between. The CDR3 covers 14 residues. Sequenced input: glioma tissue, nonneoplastic brain tissue, or PBMCs (not recorded which). The chain couples TRBV20-1 to TRBJ1-4; tentatively, D is TRBD1 (5 bases). The source is a human donor with low-grade glioma or glioblastoma, undergoing nonglioma brain surgery, or in good health (not recorded which). The CDR3 DNA reads as TGCAGTGCTAGAGAACAGGAGGCTAATGAAAAACTGTTTTTT. Translating gives CSAREQEANEKLFF.